Given below is one T cell receptor (beta chain) in context. Germline V gene data show CDR1 as SGHDT and CDR2 as YYEEEE. The CDR3 spans 16 residues. V lost 0 bases to trimming and J lost 4 bases; unmatched junction nucleotides: 4. Up to about 2 ug genomic DNA was used for TCRB CDR3 amplification. Method: immunoSEQ multiplex PCR; TCRdb's copy keeps in-frame clones and lacks some. The repertoire holds around 58,000 clones, with 75% to 85% as singletons. The sample belongs to a study of glioma-infiltrating T cells after dendritic cell vaccination. PBMC sampling occurred before vaccination, two weeks after the third dose, and at progression.

This chain links TRBV5-6 with TRBJ2-1; 10 bases are a match to TRBD2. The receptor's source is a human donor with glioblastoma. The source material was blood, sampled before dendritic cell vaccination. This CDR3 reads CASSLEGLASYNEQFF. The CDR3 nucleotides read TGTGCCAGCAGCTTGGAGGGACTAGCGTCATACAATGAGCAGTTCTTC.